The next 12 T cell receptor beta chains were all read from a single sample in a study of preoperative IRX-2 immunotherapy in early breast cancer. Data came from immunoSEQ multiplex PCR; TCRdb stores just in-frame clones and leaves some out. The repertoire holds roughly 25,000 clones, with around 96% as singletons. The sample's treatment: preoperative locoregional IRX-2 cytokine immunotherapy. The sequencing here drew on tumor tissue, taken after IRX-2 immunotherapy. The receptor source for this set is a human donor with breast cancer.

The CDR3 region is CASSQGGGRGTGELFF. In DNA form, the CDR3 reads TGCGCCAGCAGCCAAGGGGGCGGGAGGGGCACCGGGGAGCTGTTTTTT. The V gene is TRBV4-3, the J gene TRBJ2-2; TRBD2 agrees at 9 bases. Germline V gives CDR1 LGHNA, CDR2 YSLEER. The CDR3 has 16 amino acids. Trimming removed 1 base from V and 4 bases from J; junction bases left unmatched: 4.

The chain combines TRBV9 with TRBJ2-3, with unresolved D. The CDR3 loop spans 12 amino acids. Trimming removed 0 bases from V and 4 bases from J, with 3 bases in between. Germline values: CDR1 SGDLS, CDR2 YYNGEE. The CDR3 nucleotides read TGTGCCAGCAGCGTAGGGGCAGATACGCAGTATTTT. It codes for CASSVGADTQYF.

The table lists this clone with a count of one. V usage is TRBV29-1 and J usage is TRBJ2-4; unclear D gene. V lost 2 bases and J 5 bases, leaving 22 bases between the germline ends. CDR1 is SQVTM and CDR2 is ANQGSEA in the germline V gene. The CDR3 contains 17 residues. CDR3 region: CSVERVEGFVIQNIQYF. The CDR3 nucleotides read TGCAGCGTTGAACGGGTTGAAGGCTTCGTGATTCAAAACATTCAGTACTTC.

The CDR3 DNA sequence: TGTGCCAGCACCCACCGGGAGGTCCCCATCGAAGCTTTCTTT. Protein product: CASTHREVPIEAFF. The chain couples TRBV9 to TRBJ1-1, with unresolved D. V lost 6 bases to trimming and J lost 8 bases, with 20 bases between them. The CDR3 has 14 residues. Germline V gives CDR1 SGDLS, CDR2 YYNGEE.

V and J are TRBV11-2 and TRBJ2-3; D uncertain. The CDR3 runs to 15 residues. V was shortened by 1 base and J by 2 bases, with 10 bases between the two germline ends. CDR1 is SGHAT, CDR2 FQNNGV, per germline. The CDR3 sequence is CASSLGGGDTDTQYF. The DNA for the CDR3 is TGTGCCAGCAGCTTAGGTGGCGGAGACACAGATACGCAGTATTTT. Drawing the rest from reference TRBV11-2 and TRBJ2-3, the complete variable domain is EAGVAQSPRYKIIEKRQSVAFWCNPISGHATLYWYQQILGQGPKLLIQFQNNGVVDDSQLPKDRFSAERLKGVDSTLKIQPAKLEDSAVYLCASSLGGGDTDTQYFGPGTRLTVL.

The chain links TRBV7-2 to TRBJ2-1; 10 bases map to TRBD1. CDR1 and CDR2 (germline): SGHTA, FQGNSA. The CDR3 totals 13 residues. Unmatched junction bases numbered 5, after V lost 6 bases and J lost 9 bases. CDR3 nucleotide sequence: TGTGCCAGCAGGGGACAGGGGTCCGGTGAGCAGTTCTTC. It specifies CASRGQGSGEQFF.

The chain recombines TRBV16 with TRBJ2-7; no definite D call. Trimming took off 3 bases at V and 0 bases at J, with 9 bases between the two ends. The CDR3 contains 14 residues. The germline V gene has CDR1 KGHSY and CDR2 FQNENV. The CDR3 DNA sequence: TGTGCCAGCAGCCATGGCCTGAACTCCTACGAGCAGTACTTC. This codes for CASSHGLNSYEQYF.

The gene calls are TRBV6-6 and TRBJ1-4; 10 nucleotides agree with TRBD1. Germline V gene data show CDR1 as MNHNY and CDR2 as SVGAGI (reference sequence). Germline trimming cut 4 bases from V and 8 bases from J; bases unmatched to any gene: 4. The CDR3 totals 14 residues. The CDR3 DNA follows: TGTGCCAGCAGTTCACTGACAGGGGGCGAAAAACTGTTTTTT. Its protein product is CASSSLTGGEKLFF.

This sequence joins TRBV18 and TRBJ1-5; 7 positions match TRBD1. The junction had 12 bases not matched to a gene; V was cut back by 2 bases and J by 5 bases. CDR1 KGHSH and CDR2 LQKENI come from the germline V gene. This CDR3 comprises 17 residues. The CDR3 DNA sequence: TGTGCCAGCTCACCATCTGGAGGGGACAGTGCATATCAGCCCCAGCATTTT. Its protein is CASSPSGGDSAYQPQHF.

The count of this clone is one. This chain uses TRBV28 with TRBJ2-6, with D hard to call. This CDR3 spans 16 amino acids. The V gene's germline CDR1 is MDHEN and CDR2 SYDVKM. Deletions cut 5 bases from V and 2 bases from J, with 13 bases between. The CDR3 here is CASSRHGPPGANVLTF. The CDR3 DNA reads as TGTGCCAGCAGTAGACATGGGCCCCCTGGGGCCAACGTCCTGACTTTC. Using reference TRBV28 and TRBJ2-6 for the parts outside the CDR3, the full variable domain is DVKVTQSSRYLVKRTGEKVFLECVQDMDHENMFWYRQDPGLGLRLIYFSYDVKMKEKGDIPEGYSVSREKKERFSLILESASTNQTSMYLCASSRHGPPGANVLTFGAGSRLTVL.

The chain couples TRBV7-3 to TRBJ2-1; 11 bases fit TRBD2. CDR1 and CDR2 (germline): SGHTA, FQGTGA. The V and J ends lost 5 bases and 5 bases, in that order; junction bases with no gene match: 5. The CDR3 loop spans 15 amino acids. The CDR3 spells CASSHIAGGDNEQFF. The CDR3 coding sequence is TGTGCCAGCAGCCATATAGCGGGGGGGGACAATGAGCAGTTCTTC.

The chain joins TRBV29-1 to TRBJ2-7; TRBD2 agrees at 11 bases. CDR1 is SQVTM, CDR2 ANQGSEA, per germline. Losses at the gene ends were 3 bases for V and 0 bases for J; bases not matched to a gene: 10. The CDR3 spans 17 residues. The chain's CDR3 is CSVDTGGTSGHSYEQYF. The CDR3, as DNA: TGCAGCGTTGATACAGGGGGGACTAGCGGCCACTCCTACGAGCAGTACTTC.